Sequencing of this TCR beta chain was carried out in a study of graft-versus-host responses after intestinal transplantation (dated by TCRdb to about 2021). A note on the overall study: The transplants that recipients received were multivisceral, liver-intestinal, or isolated intestinal. After intestinal transplantation, graft-versus-host and host-versus-graft alloreactive T cell clones were followed in the graft, circulation and bone marrow using bulk TCR-beta CDR3 sequencing. Rather than going through the commercial service, samples from a few later patients were sequenced in-house on an Illumina MiSeq and processed with MiXCR. Alloreactive clones were identified by sequencing pre-transplant mixed lymphocyte reaction products and comparing them with unstimulated pre-transplant donor and recipient T cells. All recipients received anti-thymocyte globulin induction followed by maintenance tacrolimus and steroids for two to four years. A cohort of about 25 intestinal transplant recipients, including one retransplant, was enrolled, and 3 patients lacking pretransplant specimens were excluded. Donor T cell macrochimerism was defined as a peak of at least 4% donor T cells among recipient peripheral blood mononuclear cells. Study-level results and caveats: GvH clones were detected in recipient bone marrow, and some appeared earlier in ileal mucosa or blood, consistent with an intestinal mucosal origin. Patients with donor T cell macrochimerism had high GvH to HvG T cell clonal ratios in their allografts. The relatively low number and heterogeneity of intestinal transplant patients limited the conclusions. Early after transplant, peak levels of circulating GvH clones were associated with declines in HvG clones.

The library was made by the immunoSEQ multiplex PCR assay. For most patients, genomic DNA was isolated using the Qiagen DNeasy Blood and Tissue Kit and was shipped frozen to Adaptive Biotechnologies for TCR sequencing. For most patients, genomic DNA was subjected to high-throughput TCR-beta CDR3 sequencing by Adaptive Biotechnologies. The study's own analysis went as follows. TCR sequencing data were retrieved from Adaptive's ImmunoSEQ software for 15 to 20 patients, whereas a few other patients were processed with MiXCR and VDJtools. To correct CD4 versus CD8 sorting errors, any sequence found in both subsets at a frequency ratio below 5:1 was removed. CDR3 nucleotide sequences shared between donor and recipient were removed because their origin could not be assigned. At least 2-fold expansion over unstimulated cells and a minimum CFSE-low frequency of 0.002% (template counts) or 0.001% (read counts) were required for clones to be classified as alloreactive. Clones were considered mappable if detected in sequenced pre-transplant spleen, lymph node, or MLR CFSE-low populations of the donor or recipient. Cumulative frequency of alloreactive clones was calculated as a percentage of all sequences weighted by copy number. TCRdb retrieved this table from immuneACCESS and kept in-frame rearrangements only. Not all clones are present; in checked studies, unresolved V genes account for under half, and no reason is known for the remainder. V, J and clone size are taken as reported in that table, and D and trimming were inferred from the DNA itself. Counted in this sample were over 85,000 clones; roughly 93% of them appeared once. The leading ten clones occupy 0.4% to 0.55% of the sample.

Spanning cysteine to phenylalanine, the CDR3 consists of 15 amino acids. The read is trimmed to its CDR3 DNA, 45 bases read in frame from base 1. CDR1 and CDR2, looked up from the germline V gene (reference sequence), are MNHEY and SMNVEV. Trimming at the junction amounts to 2 bases on V and 3 bases on J, and the germline ends lie 13 bases apart. A note on this clone: The specificity of this receptor is unknown. Base qualities are not recorded, but no much larger clone differs from it by a single base.

According to the study, the label for this sample's time point signals: cells obtained before transplantation from donor or recipient. CD3+CD4+ and CD3+CD8+ populations were FACS-sorted from unstimulated pre-transplant donor and recipient cells taken from spleen or lymph nodes. The V gene is TRBV27 and the J gene is TRBJ1-2, and the D gene may be TRBD1, 6 bases matching. The receptor's source is a human donor who received an intestinal transplant. This specimen was unstimulated CD8+ T cells sorted from spleen or lymph node cells, taken before intestinal transplant. The CDR3 is CASSLRGAGDYGYTF. The sequence in DNA is TGTGCCAGCAGTTTACGGGGGGCGGGGGACTATGGCTACACCTTC.